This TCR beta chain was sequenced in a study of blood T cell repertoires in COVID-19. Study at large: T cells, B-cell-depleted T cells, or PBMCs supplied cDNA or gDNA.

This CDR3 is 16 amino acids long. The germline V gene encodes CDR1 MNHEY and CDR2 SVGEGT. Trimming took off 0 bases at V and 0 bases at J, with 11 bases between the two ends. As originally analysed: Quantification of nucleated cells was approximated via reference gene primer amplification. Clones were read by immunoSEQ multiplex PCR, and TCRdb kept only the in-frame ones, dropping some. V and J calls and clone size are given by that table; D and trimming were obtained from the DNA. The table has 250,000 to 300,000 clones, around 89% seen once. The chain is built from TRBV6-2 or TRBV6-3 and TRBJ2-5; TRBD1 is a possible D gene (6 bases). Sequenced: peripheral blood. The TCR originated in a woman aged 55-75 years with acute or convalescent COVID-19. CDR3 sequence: CASSYSVDSHQETQYF. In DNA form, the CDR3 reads TGTGCCAGCAGTTACTCGGTGGACAGCCACCAAGAGACCCAGTACTTC.